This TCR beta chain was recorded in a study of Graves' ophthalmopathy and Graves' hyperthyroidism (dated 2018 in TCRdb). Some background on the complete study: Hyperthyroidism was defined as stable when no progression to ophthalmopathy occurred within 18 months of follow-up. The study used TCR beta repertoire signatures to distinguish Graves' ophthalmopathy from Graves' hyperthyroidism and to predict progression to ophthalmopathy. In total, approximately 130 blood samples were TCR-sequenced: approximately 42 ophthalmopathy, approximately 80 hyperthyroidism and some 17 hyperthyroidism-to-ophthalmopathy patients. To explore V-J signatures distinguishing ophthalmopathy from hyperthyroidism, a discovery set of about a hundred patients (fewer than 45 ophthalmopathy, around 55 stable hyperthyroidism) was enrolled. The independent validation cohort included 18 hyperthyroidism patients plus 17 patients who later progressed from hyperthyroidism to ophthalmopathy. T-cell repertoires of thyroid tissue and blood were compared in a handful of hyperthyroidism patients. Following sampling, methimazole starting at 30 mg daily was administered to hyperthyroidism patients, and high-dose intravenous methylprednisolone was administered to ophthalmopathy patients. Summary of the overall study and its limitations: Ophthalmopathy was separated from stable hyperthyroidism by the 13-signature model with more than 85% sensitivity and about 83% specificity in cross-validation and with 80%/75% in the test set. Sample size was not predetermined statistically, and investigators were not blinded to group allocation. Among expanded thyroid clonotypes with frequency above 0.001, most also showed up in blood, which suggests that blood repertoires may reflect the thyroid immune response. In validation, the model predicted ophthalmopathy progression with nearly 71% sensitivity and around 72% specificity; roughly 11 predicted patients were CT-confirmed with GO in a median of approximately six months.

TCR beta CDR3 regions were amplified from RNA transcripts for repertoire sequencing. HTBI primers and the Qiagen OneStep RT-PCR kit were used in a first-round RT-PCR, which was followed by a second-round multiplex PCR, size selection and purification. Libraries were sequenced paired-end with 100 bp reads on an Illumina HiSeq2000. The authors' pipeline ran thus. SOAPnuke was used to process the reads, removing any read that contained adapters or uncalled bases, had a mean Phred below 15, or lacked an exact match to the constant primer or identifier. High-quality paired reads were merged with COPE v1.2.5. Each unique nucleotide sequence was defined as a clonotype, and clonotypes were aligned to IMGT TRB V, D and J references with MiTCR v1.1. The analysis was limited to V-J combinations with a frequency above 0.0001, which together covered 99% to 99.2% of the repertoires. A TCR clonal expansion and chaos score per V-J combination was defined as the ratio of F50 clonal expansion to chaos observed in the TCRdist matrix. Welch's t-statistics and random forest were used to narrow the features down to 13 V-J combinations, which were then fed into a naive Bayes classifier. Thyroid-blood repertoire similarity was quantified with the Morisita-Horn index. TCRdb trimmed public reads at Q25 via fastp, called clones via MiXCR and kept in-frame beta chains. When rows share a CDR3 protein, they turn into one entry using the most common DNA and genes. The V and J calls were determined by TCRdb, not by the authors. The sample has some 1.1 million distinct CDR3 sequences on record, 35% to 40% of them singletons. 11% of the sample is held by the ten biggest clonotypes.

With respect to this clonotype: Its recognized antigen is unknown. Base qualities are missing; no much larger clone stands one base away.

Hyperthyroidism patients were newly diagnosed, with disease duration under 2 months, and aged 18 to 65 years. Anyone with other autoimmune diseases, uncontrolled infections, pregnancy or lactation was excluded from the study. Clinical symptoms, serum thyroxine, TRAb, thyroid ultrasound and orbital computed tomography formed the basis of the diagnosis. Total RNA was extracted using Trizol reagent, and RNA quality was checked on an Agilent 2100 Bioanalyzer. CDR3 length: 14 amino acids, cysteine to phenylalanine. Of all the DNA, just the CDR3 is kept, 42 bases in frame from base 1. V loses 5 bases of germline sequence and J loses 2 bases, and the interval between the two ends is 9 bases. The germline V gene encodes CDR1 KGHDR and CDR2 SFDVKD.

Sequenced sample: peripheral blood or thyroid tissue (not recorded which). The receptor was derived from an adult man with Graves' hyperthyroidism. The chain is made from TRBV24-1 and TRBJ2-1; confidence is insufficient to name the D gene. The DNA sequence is TGTGCCACCAGTGTCGTGGGCACCTACAATGAGCAGTTCTTC. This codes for CATSVVGTYNEQFF.